This TCR beta chain derives from a study of blood T cell repertoires in COVID-19. Study-level background: T cells, B-cell-depleted T cells, or PBMCs supplied cDNA or gDNA.

V lost 5 bases and J lost 7; bases outside the gene matches: 11. Germline lookup yields CDR1 MDHEN and CDR2 SYDVKM. The CDR3 runs to 16 residues. In the original processing: Reference gene primer amplification gave estimated nucleated cell counts. This table comes from immunoSEQ multiplex PCR, and its TCRdb copy is limited to in-frame clones, with some not included. V, J and clone size derive from that table, while D and trimming were established from the DNA sequence. Among about 150,000 clones listed, 75% to 85% were seen once. There are a few counts of this clone. The chain couples TRBV28 to TRBJ2-7, with 13 positions matching TRBD2. The clonotype was recovered from a man between 60 and 75 years old with acute or convalescent COVID-19. Sequenced sample: peripheral blood. The CDR3 DNA sequence: TGTGCCAGCAGTCCCGGACTAGCGGGAGAATTGGTTGAGCAGTACTTC. This codes for CASSPGLAGELVEQYF.